The 8 T cell receptor beta chains given below trace back to one sample, sequenced in a study of cytomegalovirus exposure and HLA in healthy donors. PCR amplification relied on 60 Vbeta primers (plus 13 Jbeta primers). Data came from immunoSEQ multiplex PCR; TCRdb stores just in-frame clones and leaves some out. The data show roughly 170,000 clones, around 83% seen once. The specimen was PBMCs. The origin of the receptors is a man aged 45-65 years in good health and CMV-seronegative.

CDR3 protein: CASSPRTGRSYGYTF. Written as DNA, the CDR3 is TGTGCCAGCAGCCCGCGGACAGGGAGGAGCTATGGCTACACCTTC. The chain joins TRBV7-9 to TRBJ1-2; 8 bases map to TRBD1. Germline loops: CDR1 SEHNR, CDR2 FQNEAQ (reference sequence). The V segment lost 5 bases and the J segment 4 bases; nucleotides outside the gene matches: 9. The CDR3 length is 15 residues.

This clone was observed once. The chain carries TRBV7-8 and TRBJ2-5, with 7 bases that match TRBD2. The CDR3 spans 13 residues. Trimming removed 5 bases from V and 11 bases from J; junction bases left unmatched: 11. CDR1 and CDR2 (germline): SGHVS, FQNEAQ. Here the CDR3 DNA reads TGTGCCAGCAGCGGGGCTCCTTTGGGGGGGCAGTACTTC. This encodes CASSGAPLGGQYF.

The rearrangement joins TRBV6-5 to TRBJ1-5, with TRBD1 identical over 7 bases. The germline V gene encodes CDR1 MNHEY and CDR2 SVGAGI. The ends lost 6 bases at V and 2 bases at J; junction bases unmatched: 4. This CDR3 contains 14 residues. Here the CDR3 DNA reads TGTGCCAGCAGAGTTACAGGGGGCAATCAGCCCCAGCATTTT. Translating gives CASRVTGGNQPQHF.

This clone was seen just once. The rearrangement links TRBV28 to TRBJ1-1; 8 nucleotides match TRBD1. Germline V gives CDR1 MDHEN, CDR2 SYDVKM. The length of the CDR3 is 15 residues. Trimming took 5 bases from V and 5 from J; bases not matched to a gene: 10. This CDR3 reads CASSMQGAGRTEAFF. Here the CDR3 DNA reads TGTGCCAGCAGTATGCAGGGGGCTGGAAGGACTGAAGCTTTCTTT.

In its sample, this clone was seen once. The V gene is TRBV2, the J gene TRBJ1-5, with D tentatively TRBD1 (6 bases). There are 15 residues in the CDR3. Per the germline V gene, CDR1 is SNHLY and CDR2 is FYNNEI. Trimming removed 6 bases at V and 0 bases at J, with 12 bases between. The DNA for the CDR3 is TGTGCCAGCAGCCGGACAGCCAGTAGCAATCAGCCCCAGCATTTT. Protein sequence: CASSRTASSNQPQHF. Full variable domain (remainder filled in from reference TRBV2 and TRBJ1-5): EPEVTQTPSHQVTQMGQEVILRCVPISNHLYFYWYRQILGQKVEFLVSFYNNEISEKSEIFDDQFSVERPDGSNFTLKIRSTKLEDSAMYFCASSRTASSNQPQHFGDGTRLSIL.

The gene calls are TRBV9 and TRBJ2-5; 10 bases are a match to TRBD2. Germline V gene data show CDR1 as SGDLS and CDR2 as YYNGEE. The V segment lost 0 bases and the J segment 5 bases; nucleotides outside the gene matches: 7. CDR3 size: 16 residues. The CDR3 nucleotides read TGTGCCAGCAGCGTAGAAAAAGCGGGGGGGCGGGAGACCCAGTACTTC. Its protein is CASSVEKAGGRETQYF.

The chain carries TRBV7-6 and TRBJ2-1; D uncertain. Germline CDR1 is SGHVS and CDR2 is FNYEAQ. CDR3 length: 12 amino acids. The V end was cut by 8 bases, the J end by 9 bases, with 14 bases between. The CDR3 DNA is TGTGCCAGCTCCCATCGGTTCGGTGAGCAGTTCTTC. This codes for CASSHRFGEQFF.

The table lists this clone with a few counts. The chain carries TRBV5-6 and TRBJ2-7; 7 positions match TRBD1. The CDR3 has 18 amino acids. Losses at the gene ends were 3 bases for V and 1 base for J; bases not matched to a gene: 16. Germline V lookup: CDR1 SGHDT, CDR2 YYEEEE. The chain's CDR3 is CASSSFVGWTGHSYEQYF. The CDR3 DNA reads TGTGCCAGCAGCTCATTTGTCGGGTGGACAGGACATTCCTACGAGCAGTACTTC.